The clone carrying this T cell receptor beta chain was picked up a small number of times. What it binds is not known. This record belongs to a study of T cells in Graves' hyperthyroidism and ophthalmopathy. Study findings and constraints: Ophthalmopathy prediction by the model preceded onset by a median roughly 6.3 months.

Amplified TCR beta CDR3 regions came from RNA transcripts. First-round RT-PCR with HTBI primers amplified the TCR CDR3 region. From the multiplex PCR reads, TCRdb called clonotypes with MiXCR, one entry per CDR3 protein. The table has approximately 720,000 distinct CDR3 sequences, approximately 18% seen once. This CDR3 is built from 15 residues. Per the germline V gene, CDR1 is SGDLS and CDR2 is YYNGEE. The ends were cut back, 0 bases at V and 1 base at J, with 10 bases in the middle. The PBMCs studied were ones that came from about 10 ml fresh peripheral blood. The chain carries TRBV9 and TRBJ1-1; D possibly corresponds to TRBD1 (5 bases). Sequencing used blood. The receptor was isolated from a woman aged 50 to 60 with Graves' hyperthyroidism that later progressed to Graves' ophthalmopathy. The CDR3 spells CASSVGETANTEAFF. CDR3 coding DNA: TGTGCCAGCAGCGTAGGGGAGACAGCGAACACTGAAGCTTTCTTT.